Below, 15 T cell receptor beta chains from the same sample are listed, as sequenced in a study of molecular identifiers for immune sequencing clone quantification. TCRdb passed the PCR reads through MiXCR, listing each CDR3 protein once. The profile shows approximately 500,000 distinct CDR3 sequences, over 20% of them singletons. The specimen was naive CD8+ T cells from blood, with Jurkat cell RNA spiked in. Specified subset: FACS-sorted CD8+CD4-CCR7+CD45RA+ naive T cells. Receptors were obtained from a human donor in good health. Some libraries in this study had Jurkat cell RNA spiked in.

J is TRBJ1-5 and V is TRBV28; 8 nucleotides agree with TRBD1. The CDR3 has 15 residues. Germline V lookup: CDR1 MDHEN, CDR2 SYDVKM. The V segment lost 6 bases and the J segment 2 bases; nucleotides outside the gene matches: 6. The CDR3 region is CASSPDRGGNQPQHF. As DNA, the CDR3 is TGTGCCAGCAGCCCCGACAGGGGCGGCAATCAGCCCCAGCATTTT.

This clonotype was seen many times. The chain recombines TRBV5-5 with TRBJ2-5; 7 nucleotides align to TRBD1. The V segment lost 5 bases and the J segment 1 base; nucleotides outside the gene matches: 5. Germline values: CDR1 SGHKS, CDR2 YYEKEE (reference sequence). The CDR3 sequence is 14 residues long. The CDR3 reads CASSARTGQETQYF. CDR3 coding DNA: TGTGCCAGCAGTGCACGGACAGGCCAAGAGACCCAGTACTTC.

This clonotype showed up many times. The chain has TRBV20-1 and TRBJ2-7; no firm D call. V lost 1 base to trimming and J lost 1 base, with 8 bases between them. Germline V gene data show CDR1 as DFQATT and CDR2 as SNEGSKA (reference sequence). This CDR3 has 13 residues. CDR3 amino acids: CSARGWGSYEQYF. CDR3 in DNA: TGCAGTGCTAGAGGGTGGGGTTCCTACGAGCAGTACTTC.

Concerning this clonotype itself: This may arise from a read error, as a much more abundant clone is one base away. J is TRBJ1-4 and V is TRBV20-1; unclear D gene. The CDR3 is 14 residues long. Per the germline V gene, CDR1 is DFQATT and CDR2 is SNEGSKA (reference sequence). The CDR3 coding sequence is TGCAGTGCCCCCTCCAGAGACGGAAATGGAAAACTGTTTTTT. Its protein is CSAPSRDGNGKLFF.

This clonotype was counted only a few times. The genes are TRBV19 and TRBJ2-1, with 7 bases lining up with TRBD2. CDR3 length: 19 amino acids. V gave up 3 bases and J gave up 0 bases; unmatched junction bases: 14. In germline, CDR1 is LNHDA, CDR2 SQIVND (reference sequence). The CDR3 nucleotides read TGTGCCAGTAGTATTTGGTCGCCTAGCGGACCAATCTCCTACAATGAGCAGTTCTTC. It translates to CASSIWSPSGPISYNEQFF.

The chain is built from TRBV2 and TRBJ1-4, with D perhaps matching TRBD1 (6 bases). The CDR3 consists of 15 residues. CDR1 SNHLY and CDR2 FYNNEI come from the germline V gene. V was clipped by 5 bases and J by 8 bases, with 18 bases between them. Here the CDR3 DNA reads TGTGCCAGCAGTACTCCGGGGGCTGAAGGGGAAAAACTGTTTTTT. This encodes CASSTPGAEGEKLFF. Full variable domain (missing parts from reference TRBV2 and TRBJ1-4): EPEVTQTPSHQVTQMGQEVILRCVPISNHLYFYWYRQILGQKVEFLVSFYNNEISEKSEIFDDQFSVERPDGSNFTLKIRSTKLEDSAMYFCASSTPGAEGEKLFFGSGTQLSVL.

This chain links TRBV5-1 with TRBJ2-7; D not certain. V gave up 4 bases and J gave up 3 bases, with 8 bases separating them. This CDR3 contains 12 residues. Germline loops: CDR1 SGHRS, CDR2 YFSETQ. The CDR3 DNA follows: TGCGCCAGCAGCCCCCCAGACTACGAGCAGTACTTC. Protein: CASSPPDYEQYF.

This clonotype was seen more than once but under ten times. This may come from a read error, since a much larger clone is one base off. The chain joins TRBV7-6 to TRBJ2-3; 8 nucleotides line up with TRBD2. The CDR3 spans 16 residues. Germline loops: CDR1 SGHVS, CDR2 FNYEAQ. DNA of the CDR3: TGTGCCGGCAGCTTCCTGGCGGGGGGTTCCACAGATACGCAGTATTTT. Amino acid sequence: CAGSFLAGGSTDTQYF.

This clonotype occurred a few times. The rearrangement uses TRBV7-2 and TRBJ2-7, with 16 bases that match TRBD2. This CDR3 has 17 amino acids. Germline lookup yields CDR1 SGHTA and CDR2 FQGNSA. The ends lost 3 bases at V and 6 bases at J; junction bases unmatched: 8. CDR3 DNA sequence: TGTGCCAGCAGCTTCACAGGGACTAGCGGGGGGGCGGTCGAGCAGTACTTC. Protein product: CASSFTGTSGGAVEQYF.

This clonotype was counted only a few times. V and J are TRBV30 and TRBJ2-5; 7 bases align to TRBD2. This CDR3 is 19 amino acids long. Trimming cost V 1 base and J 4 bases; bases outside gene matches: 21. CDR1 and CDR2 (germline): GTSNPN, SVGIG (reference sequence). The CDR3 protein is CAWSGWETNGLGLVETQYF. The CDR3 DNA is TGTGCCTGGAGTGGTTGGGAGACTAACGGACTAGGTTTGGTAGAGACCCAGTACTTC. Using reference TRBV30 and TRBJ2-5 for the parts outside the CDR3, the full variable domain is SQTIHQWPATLVQPVGSPLSLECTVEGTSNPNLYWYRQAAGRGLQLLFYSVGIGQISSEVPQNLSASRPQDRQFILSSKKLLLSDSGFYLCAWSGWETNGLGLVETQYFGPGTRLLVL.

This clonotype was found a few times. The chain employs TRBV9 and TRBJ2-1; D is uncertain. The V gene's germline CDR1 is SGDLS and CDR2 YYNGEE. The CDR3 is 14 amino acids. Trimming removed 0 bases from V and 2 bases from J, with 6 bases in between. CDR3 in amino acids: CASSVVSTYNEQFF. As DNA, the CDR3 is TGTGCCAGCAGCGTAGTTAGCACCTACAATGAGCAGTTCTTC.

The V and J genes are TRBV10-2 and TRBJ2-5; D may be TRBD2 (5 bases). Germline CDR1 and CDR2: WSHSY and SAAADI. The length of the CDR3 is 14 residues. Trimming removed 1 base at V and 5 bases at J, with 11 bases between. In DNA, the CDR3 is TGCGCCAGCAGTGAGTTTCCCTCGGGGGAGACCCAGTACTTC. Translated, it gives CASSEFPSGETQYF.

The table lists this clonotype with many counts. The chain recombines TRBV7-8 with TRBJ2-1; D is ambiguous. V was pared by 0 bases and J by 7 bases, with 7 bases between. This CDR3 is 13 amino acids long. The germline V gene has CDR1 SGHVS and CDR2 FQNEAQ. In DNA, the CDR3 is TGTGCCAGCAGCTTAGCGCTTTTAAATGAGCAGTTCTTC. Encoded protein: CASSLALLNEQFF.

Note on this clonotype: A read error is possible here, since a much larger clone lies one base away. The V and J genes are TRBV28 and TRBJ2-3; either TRBD1 or TRBD2 may supply D (5 bases each). The CDR3 spans 15 residues. Germline V gene data show CDR1 as MDHEN and CDR2 as SYDVKM. V was trimmed by 6 bases and J by 5 bases, leaving 18 bases between them. DNA of the CDR3: TGTGCCAGCAGCCTGGGGGAGTTCGGCATAGATACGCAGTATTTT. It is translated as CASSLGEFGIDTQYF.

This clonotype was picked up many times. In DNA form, the CDR3 reads TGTGCCAGCAGTTTCCTAGCGGGGGGCCGTGGAGATACGCAGTATTTT. This encodes CASSFLAGGRGDTQYF. The V gene is TRBV27, the J gene TRBJ2-3; TRBD2 aligns across 11 bases. Germline CDR1 reads MNHEY; CDR2 reads SMNVEV (reference sequence). The CDR3 is made up of 16 amino acids. J gave up 5 bases and V 3 bases, and 7 bases lay outside the gene matches.